This TCR beta chain appears in the sequencing data of a study of T-cell memory formation after mild COVID-19. For the study at large: For the most part, TCR clusters were specific to one donor.

In TCRdb, the 5' RACE reads were re-called with MiXCR into one record per CDR3 protein. The sample holds a few hundred thousand distinct CDR3 sequences, over 25% seen once. Sequenced: PBMCs or a T cell subset sorted from them (not recorded which). The sequence came from an adult woman who had mild COVID-19 (a few samples of this study predate the infection). Cell type and time point are not known.

The CDR3 spells CASSLGVHSYEQYF. Written as DNA, the CDR3 is TGTGCCAGCAGTTTAGGGGTACACTCCTACGAGCAGTACTTC. The chain couples TRBV12-3 or TRBV12-4 to TRBJ2-7; no definite D call. V was trimmed by 1 base and J by 0 bases, leaving 7 bases between them. This CDR3 region has 14 residues.